Listed here is a single T cell receptor beta chain. Its antigen is unidentified. Repertoires were generated with immunoSEQ multiplex PCR, while TCRdb's copy carries only in-frame clones and drops some. The table lists about 150,000 clones, more than 70% of them singletons. The sample belongs to a study of T cell responses to AZD1222 COVID-19 vaccine. General study points: Baseline serostatus was positive in only six AZD1222 recipients. White British people made up most donors, females outnumbered males, and clonal diversity was possibly underestimated. Close to half of all spike-specific TCRs reportedly target regions of the variants that are unmutated. The study sampled repertoires only after the peak T cell response.

Per the germline V gene, CDR1 is SGHNT and CDR2 is YYREEE (reference sequence). The trim removed 4 bases at V and 4 bases at J, leaving 6 bases unmatched. The CDR3 spans 15 residues. The sequence derives from an adult in good health. This sample comprised peripheral blood, obtained on day 0 of MenACWY control vaccination. The rearrangement uses TRBV5-4 and TRBJ2-7; 12 bases match TRBD1. This chain's CDR3 is CASSAGQGAGYEQYF. The CDR3, as DNA: TGTGCCAGCAGCGCGGGACAGGGGGCAGGATACGAGCAGTACTTC.